This entry lists 21 T cell receptor beta chains sequenced from one sample in a study of regulatory dendritic cells for organ transplantation. The method was immunoSEQ multiplex PCR; TCRdb's version includes in-frame clones alone and lacks a portion of them. The sample shows under 50,000 clones, about 89% of them seen only once. Sequenced material: naive CD8+ T cells from blood. Described subset: CD45RA+ naive T cells. These receptors came from a human donor in good health.

The chain is built from TRBV7-8 and TRBJ2-6; TRBD2 matches 11 bases. The CDR3 is 20 amino acids. Germline V gene lookup returns CDR1 SGHVS and CDR2 FQNEAQ. V lost 1 base and J lost 0; bases outside the gene matches: 8. This CDR3 is CASSLETSGGTSSGANVLTF. The CDR3 DNA reads as TGTGCCAGCAGCTTAGAAACTAGCGGGGGTACAAGCTCTGGGGCCAACGTCCTGACTTTC. The variable domain in full, with the rest retrieved from reference TRBV7-8 and TRBJ2-6, is GAGVSQSPRYKVAKRGQDVALRCDPISGHVSLFWYQQALGQGPEFLTYFQNEAQLDKSGLPSDRFFAERPEGSVSTLKIQRTQQEDSAVYLCASSLETSGGTSSGANVLTFGAGSRLTVL.

The chain carries TRBV4-1 and TRBJ2-7; TRBD1 is a possible D gene (6 bases). The CDR3 spans 13 residues. Germline CDR1 reads MGHRA; CDR2 reads YSYEKL. Deletions cut 2 bases from V and 6 bases from J, with 11 bases between. CDR3 bases: TGCGCCAGCAGCCAAACCAGGGGTGGCGAGCAGTACTTC. Translating it yields CASSQTRGGEQYF.

The chain employs TRBV28 and TRBJ1-5, with 10 nucleotides matching TRBD1. Germline CDR1 reads MDHEN; CDR2 reads SYDVKM. Losses at the gene ends were 0 bases for V and 4 bases for J; bases not matched to a gene: 3. The CDR3 sequence is 16 residues long. The CDR3 nucleotides are TGTGCCAGCAGTTTATGGGGACAGGGGTCTAATCAGCCCCAGCATTTT. This gives the protein CASSLWGQGSNQPQHF.

This sequence joins TRBV6-1 and TRBJ2-5, with a possible D match to TRBD2 (6 bases). V lost 6 bases and J lost 5, with 19 bases in between. The CDR3 has 15 amino acids. CDR1 is MNHNS and CDR2 is SASEGT in the germline V gene. The CDR3 loop reads CASSARWRAEETQYF. The CDR3 region has the DNA TGTGCCAGCAGCGCCAGGTGGAGGGCGGAGGAGACCCAGTACTTC.

J is TRBJ1-2 and V is TRBV13; possibly TRBD1 for D (5 bases). V was clipped by 4 bases and J by 5 bases, with 14 bases between them. Germline assignment: CDR1 PRHDT and CDR2 FYEKMQ (reference sequence). The CDR3 sequence is 14 residues long. The CDR3 bases are TGTGCCAGCAGCTCCTACCAAGACAGATATGGCTACACCTTC. Protein sequence: CASSSYQDRYGYTF.

As for this clone: Different DNA sequences within this sample yield the same CDR3. The genes are TRBV6-5 and TRBJ1-5, with D hard to call. CDR1 and CDR2 from the germline V gene are MNHEY and SVGAGI. Trimming left V 2 bases short and J 1 base short, with 3 bases between. This CDR3 has 13 amino acids. The CDR3 loop is CASSYGSNQPQHF. The CDR3 DNA reads TGTGCCAGCAGTTACGGGAGCAATCAGCCCCAGCATTTT.

The CDR3 protein is CASSYEREIYEQYF. Here the CDR3 DNA reads TGTGCCAGCAGCTACGAGCGGGAGATATACGAGCAGTACTTC. This sequence joins TRBV7-2 and TRBJ2-7; 8 bases are shared with TRBD2. The CDR3 totals 14 residues. Germline CDR1 and CDR2: SGHTA and FQGNSA. V lost 4 bases, J lost 4 bases, and 6 bases stayed unmatched.

The CDR3 loop is CAISESPSEVTGELFF. The CDR3 DNA sequence: TGTGCCATCAGTGAGTCGCCTAGCGAGGTAACCGGGGAGCTGTTTTTT. This sequence joins TRBV10-3 and TRBJ2-2; TRBD2 might be the D (6 bases). The CDR3 covers 16 residues. The ends were cut back, 0 bases at V and 5 bases at J, with 13 bases in the middle. Per germline, CDR1 ENHRY and CDR2 SYGVKD.

The J gene is TRBJ1-1, the V gene TRBV27; D gene unclear. Germline V gene sequence: CDR1 MNHEY, CDR2 SMNVEV (reference sequence). V was clipped by 0 bases and J by 3 bases, with 11 bases between them. This CDR3 is 15 amino acids long. The CDR3 sequence: CASSLSGEGYTEAFF. The CDR3 region has the DNA TGTGCCAGCAGTTTATCTGGGGAGGGTTACACTGAAGCTTTCTTT.

This clone came up once. This chain joins TRBV30 and TRBJ2-1; the D gene could be TRBD1 or TRBD2 (5 bases each). Trimming shortened V by 0 bases and J by 8 bases, and 17 bases separated the two germline ends. From germline, CDR1 is GTSNPN and CDR2 SVGIG (reference sequence). This CDR3 comprises 15 residues. The CDR3, as DNA: TGTGCCTGGAGTGTACTAGGCCTAATGGGGGATGAGCAGTTCTTC. Translated, it gives CAWSVLGLMGDEQFF. The entire variable domain, with the rest obtained from reference TRBV30 and TRBJ2-1, is as follows: SQTIHQWPATLVQPVGSPLSLECTVEGTSNPNLYWYRQAAGRGLQLLFYSVGIGQISSEVPQNLSASRPQDRQFILSSKKLLLSDSGFYLCAWSVLGLMGDEQFFGPGTRLTVL.

DNA for the CDR3: TGCGCCAGCAGCCCGACGACGGGGGGCATCAGCAATCAGCCCCAGCATTTT. Its protein product is CASSPTTGGISNQPQHF. V and J are TRBV4-1 and TRBJ1-5; tentative D call: TRBD1 (6 bases). V dropped 4 bases and J dropped 1 base, with 17 bases sitting between them. The germline CDR1 and CDR2 sequences are MGHRA and YSYEKL. The CDR3 covers 17 residues.

The chain carries TRBV9 and TRBJ2-1; 10 positions match TRBD2. This CDR3 has 17 amino acids. The junction had 4 bases not matched to a gene; V was cut back by 1 base and J by 0 bases. Germline-derived CDR1 and CDR2 are SGDLS and YYNGEE. The CDR3 sequence: CASSVSSGGSSYNEQFF. The CDR3 DNA follows: TGTGCCAGCAGCGTAAGTAGCGGGGGGAGCTCCTACAATGAGCAGTTCTTC.

V gene TRBV13 combines with J gene TRBJ1-6, with D possibly TRBD1 on 6 matching bases. The germline V gene encodes CDR1 PRHDT and CDR2 FYEKMQ (reference sequence). This CDR3 spans 17 amino acids. V lost 5 bases and J 0 bases, leaving 14 bases between the germline ends. The DNA for the CDR3 is TGTGCCAGCAGCACAAACAGGGAGGGCTCCTATAATTCACCCCTCCACTTT. Its translation: CASSTNREGSYNSPLHF. Variable domain in full (rest from reference TRBV13 and TRBJ1-6): AAGVIQSPRHLIKEKRETATLKCYPIPRHDTVYWYQQGPGQDPQFLISFYEKMQSDKGSIPDRFSAQQFSDYHSELNMSSLELGDSALYFCASSTNREGSYNSPLHFGNGTRLTVT.

The genes are TRBV6-5 and TRBJ2-4; D gene uncertain. The CDR3 is 10 residues long. The V gene's germline CDR1 is MNHEY and CDR2 SVGAGI. Between the trimmed V and J ends, which lost 4 bases and 6 bases, there was a span of 1 base. The DNA for the CDR3 is TGTGCCAGCAGTTTAAACATTCAGTACTTC. Translated, it gives CASSLNIQYF.

The genes are TRBV7-9 and TRBJ2-7; TRBD2 agrees at 7 bases. V was pared by 5 bases and J by 2 bases, with 3 bases of the junction left unmatched. The germline V gene has CDR1 SEHNR and CDR2 FQNEAQ (reference sequence). The CDR3 has 13 residues. CDR3 sequence: CASSQRGTYEQYF. CDR3 nucleotide sequence: TGTGCCAGCAGCCAGCGGGGAACCTACGAGCAGTACTTC.

The V gene is TRBV13, the J gene TRBJ2-1; 9 positions agree with TRBD2. The J segment lost 9 bases and the V segment lost 3 bases, leaving 12 bases of the junction unmatched. Germline V gene data show CDR1 as PRHDT and CDR2 as FYEKMQ (reference sequence). This CDR3 spans 16 amino acids. CDR3 coding DNA: TGTGCCAGCAGCTTCCCTCTAGCGGGGACCGACGGTGAGCAGTTCTTC. It yields the protein CASSFPLAGTDGEQFF.

The V call is TRBV19, the J call TRBJ1-2, with a weak D call TRBD1 (6 bases). Germline lookup yields CDR1 LNHDA and CDR2 SQIVND (reference sequence). The CDR3 is 14 amino acids. V lost 3 bases and J lost 8, with 16 bases in between. This CDR3 is CASSMVPGAEGYTF. CDR3 bases: TGTGCCAGTAGTATGGTTCCGGGGGCGGAAGGCTACACCTTC.

The CDR3 DNA is TGTGCCAGTGGGACAGGGCTAAGCACTGAAGCTTTCTTT. It specifies CASGTGLSTEAFF. The V call is TRBV13, the J call TRBJ1-1; 9 positions agree with TRBD1. The CDR3 extends over 13 amino acids. Germline V lookup: CDR1 PRHDT, CDR2 FYEKMQ (reference sequence). V dropped 9 bases and J dropped 4; count of bases not matched to a gene: 6.

The chain couples TRBV2 to TRBJ2-1, with 10 bases identical to TRBD2. The CDR3 has 16 residues. The germline gives CDR1 SNHLY, CDR2 FYNNEI. V trimming: 8 bases; J trimming: 6 bases; junction bases outside the gene matches: 13. As DNA, the CDR3 is TGTGCCAGCCCGATGGGCGCTAGCGGGAGTGTCAATGAGCAGTTCTTC. It is translated as CASPMGASGSVNEQFF.

J is TRBJ1-5 and V is TRBV27; D is undetermined. The ends were cut back, 3 bases at V and 5 bases at J, with 5 bases in the middle. Germline V lookup: CDR1 MNHEY, CDR2 SMNVEV (reference sequence). This CDR3 spans 12 amino acids. DNA of the CDR3: TGTGCCAGCAGTTTTATCGATCAGCCCCAGCATTTT. Translation gives CASSFIDQPQHF.

This CDR3 reads CATSRDRGRNQPQHF. Here the CDR3 DNA reads TGTGCCACCAGCAGAGATCGGGGACGCAATCAGCCCCAGCATTTT. The rearrangement joins TRBV15 to TRBJ1-5; tentatively, D is TRBD1 (5 bases). Germline CDR1 LNHNV, CDR2 YYDKDF (reference sequence). The V end lost 0 bases, the J end lost 2 bases, and 8 bases lay between the germline ends. This CDR3 is built from 15 residues.